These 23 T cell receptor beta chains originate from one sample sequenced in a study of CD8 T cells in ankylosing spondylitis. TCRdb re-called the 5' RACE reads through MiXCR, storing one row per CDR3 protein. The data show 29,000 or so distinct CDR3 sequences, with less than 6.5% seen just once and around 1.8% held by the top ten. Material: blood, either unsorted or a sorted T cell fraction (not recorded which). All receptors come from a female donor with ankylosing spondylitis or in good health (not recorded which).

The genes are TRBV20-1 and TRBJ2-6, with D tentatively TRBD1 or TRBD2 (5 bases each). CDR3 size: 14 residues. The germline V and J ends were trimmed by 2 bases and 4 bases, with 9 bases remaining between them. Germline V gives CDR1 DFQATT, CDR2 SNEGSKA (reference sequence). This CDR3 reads CSARPGRGANVLTF. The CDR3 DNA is TGCAGTGCTAGACCGGGGCGCGGGGCCAACGTCCTGACTTTC.

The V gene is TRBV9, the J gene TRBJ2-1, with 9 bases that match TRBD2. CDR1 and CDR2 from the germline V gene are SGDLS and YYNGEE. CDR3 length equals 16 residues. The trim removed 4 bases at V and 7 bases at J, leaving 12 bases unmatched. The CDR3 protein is CASSPRGRGGPNEQFF. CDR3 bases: TGTGCCAGCAGCCCCCGCGGGCGGGGGGGCCCGAATGAGCAGTTCTTC.

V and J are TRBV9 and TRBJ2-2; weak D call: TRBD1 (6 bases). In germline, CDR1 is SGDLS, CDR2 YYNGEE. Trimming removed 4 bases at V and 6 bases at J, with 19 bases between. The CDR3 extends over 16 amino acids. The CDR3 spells CASSPRTGNFAGELFF. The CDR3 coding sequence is TGTGCCAGCAGCCCAAGAACAGGGAACTTCGCCGGGGAGCTGTTTTTT.

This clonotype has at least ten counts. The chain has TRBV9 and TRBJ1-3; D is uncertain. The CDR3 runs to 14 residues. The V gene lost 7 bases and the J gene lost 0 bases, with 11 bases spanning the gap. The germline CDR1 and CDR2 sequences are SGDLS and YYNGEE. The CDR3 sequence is CASSQVFSGNTIYF. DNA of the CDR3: TGTGCCAGCTCCCAGGTCTTCTCTGGAAACACCATATATTTT.

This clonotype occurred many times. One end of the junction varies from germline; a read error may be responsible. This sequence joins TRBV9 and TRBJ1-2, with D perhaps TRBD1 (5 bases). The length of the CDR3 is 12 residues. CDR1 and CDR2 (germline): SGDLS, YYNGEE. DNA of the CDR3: TGTGCCAGCAGCCCAGTGGAGGGGAGGCTTTTCTTC. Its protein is CASSPVEGRLFF.

For the CDR3, the DNA is TGTGCCAGCAGCGTAGGGCCAGGGACCACTGAAGCTTTCTTT. Translating gives CASSVGPGTTEAFF. The gene calls are TRBV9 and TRBJ1-1, with D possibly matching TRBD1 (5 bases). With 0 bases removed from V and 4 bases from J, the gap between germline ends came to 10 bases. Germline CDR1 and CDR2: SGDLS and YYNGEE. CDR3 length equals 14 residues.

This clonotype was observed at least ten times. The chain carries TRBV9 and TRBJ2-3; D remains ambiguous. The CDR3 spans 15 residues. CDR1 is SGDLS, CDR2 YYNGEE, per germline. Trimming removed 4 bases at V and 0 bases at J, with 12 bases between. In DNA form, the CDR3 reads TGTGCCAGCAGCTTGAGTAACCCTAGCACAGATACGCAGTATTTT. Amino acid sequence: CASSLSNPSTDTQYF.

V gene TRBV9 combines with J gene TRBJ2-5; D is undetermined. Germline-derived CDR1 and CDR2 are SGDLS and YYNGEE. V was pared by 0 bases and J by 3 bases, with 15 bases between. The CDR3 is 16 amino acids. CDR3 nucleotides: TGTGCCAGCAGCGTAGGGCTAGTGGTTGGTGAAGAGACCCAGTACTTC. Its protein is CASSVGLVVGEETQYF.

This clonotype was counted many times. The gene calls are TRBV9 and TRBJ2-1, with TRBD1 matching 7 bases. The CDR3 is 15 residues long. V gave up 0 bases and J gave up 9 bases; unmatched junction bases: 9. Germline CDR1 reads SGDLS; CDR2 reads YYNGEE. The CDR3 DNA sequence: TGTGCCAGCAGCGTAGAGGACGGCCCAGGGGGTGAGCAGTTCTTC. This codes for CASSVEDGPGGEQFF.

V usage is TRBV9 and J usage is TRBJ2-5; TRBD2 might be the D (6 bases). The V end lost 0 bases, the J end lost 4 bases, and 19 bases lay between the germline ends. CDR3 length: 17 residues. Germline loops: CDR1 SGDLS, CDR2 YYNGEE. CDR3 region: CASSVVGSGELGETQYF. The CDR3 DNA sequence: TGTGCCAGCAGCGTAGTCGGGAGTGGTGAATTGGGAGAGACCCAGTACTTC. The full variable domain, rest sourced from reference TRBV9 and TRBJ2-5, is DSGVTQTPKHLITATGQRVTLRCSPRSGDLSVYWYQQSLDQGLQFLIQYYNGEERAKGNILERFSAQQFPDLHSELNLSSLELGDSALYFCASSVVGSGELGETQYFGPGTRLLVL.

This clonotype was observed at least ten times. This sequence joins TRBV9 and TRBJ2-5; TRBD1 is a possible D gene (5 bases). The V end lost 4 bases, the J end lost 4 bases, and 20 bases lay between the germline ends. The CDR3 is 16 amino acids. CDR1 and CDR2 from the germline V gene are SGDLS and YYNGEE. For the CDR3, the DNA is TGTGCCAGCAGCTCAGACCAGGGATTTGCCCGAGAGACCCAGTACTTC. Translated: CASSSDQGFARETQYF.

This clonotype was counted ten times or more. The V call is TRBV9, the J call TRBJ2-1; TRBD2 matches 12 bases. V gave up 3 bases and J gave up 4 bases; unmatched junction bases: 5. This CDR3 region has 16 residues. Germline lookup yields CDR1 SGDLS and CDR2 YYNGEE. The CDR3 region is CASSALAGGIYNEQFF. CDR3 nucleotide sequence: TGTGCCAGCAGCGCACTAGCGGGAGGAATATACAATGAGCAGTTCTTC. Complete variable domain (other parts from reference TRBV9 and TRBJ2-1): DSGVTQTPKHLITATGQRVTLRCSPRSGDLSVYWYQQSLDQGLQFLIQYYNGEERAKGNILERFSAQQFPDLHSELNLSSLELGDSALYFCASSALAGGIYNEQFFGPGTRLTVL.

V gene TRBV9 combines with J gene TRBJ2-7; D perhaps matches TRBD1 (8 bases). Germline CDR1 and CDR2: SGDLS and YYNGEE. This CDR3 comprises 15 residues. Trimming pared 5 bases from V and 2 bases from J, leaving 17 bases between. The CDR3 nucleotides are TGTGCCAGCAGTGCTGACAGGGGAGGGCCCTACGAGCAGTACTTC. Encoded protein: CASSADRGGPYEQYF.

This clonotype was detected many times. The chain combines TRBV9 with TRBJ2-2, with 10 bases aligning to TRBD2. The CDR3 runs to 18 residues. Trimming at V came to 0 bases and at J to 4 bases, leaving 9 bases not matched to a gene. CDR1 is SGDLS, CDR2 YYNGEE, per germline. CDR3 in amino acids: CASSVGPSGSRVTGELFF. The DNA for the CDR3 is TGTGCCAGCAGCGTAGGCCCTAGCGGGAGTCGTGTCACCGGGGAGCTGTTTTTT. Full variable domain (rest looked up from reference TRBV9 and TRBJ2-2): DSGVTQTPKHLITATGQRVTLRCSPRSGDLSVYWYQQSLDQGLQFLIQYYNGEERAKGNILERFSAQQFPDLHSELNLSSLELGDSALYFCASSVGPSGSRVTGELFFGEGSRLTVL.

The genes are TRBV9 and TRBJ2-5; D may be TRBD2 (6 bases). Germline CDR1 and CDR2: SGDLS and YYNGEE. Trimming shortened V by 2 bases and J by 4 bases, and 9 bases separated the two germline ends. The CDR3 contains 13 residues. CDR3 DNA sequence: TGTGCCAGCAGCGTGGCGGGGCCAGAGACCCAGTACTTC. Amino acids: CASSVAGPETQYF.

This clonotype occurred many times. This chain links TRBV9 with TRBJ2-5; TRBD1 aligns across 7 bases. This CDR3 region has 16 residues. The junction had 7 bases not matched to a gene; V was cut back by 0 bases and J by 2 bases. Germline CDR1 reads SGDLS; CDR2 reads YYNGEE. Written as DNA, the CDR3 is TGTGCCAGCAGCGTAGAAACAGGGGCGTTACAAGAGACCCAGTACTTC. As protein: CASSVETGALQETQYF.

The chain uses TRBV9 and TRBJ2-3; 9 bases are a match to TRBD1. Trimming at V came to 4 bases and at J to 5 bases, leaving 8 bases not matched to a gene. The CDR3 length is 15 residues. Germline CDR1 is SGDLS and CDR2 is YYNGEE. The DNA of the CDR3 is TGTGCCAGCAGCATATCCGGGACAGGGAGAGATACGCAGTATTTT. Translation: CASSISGTGRDTQYF.

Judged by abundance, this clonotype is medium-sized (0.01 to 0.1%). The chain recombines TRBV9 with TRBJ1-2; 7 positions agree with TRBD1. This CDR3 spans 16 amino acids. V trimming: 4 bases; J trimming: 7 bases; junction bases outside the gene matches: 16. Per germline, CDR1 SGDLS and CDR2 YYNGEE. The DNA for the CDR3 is TGTGCCAGCAGCCGCCCCCGGACAGGATCGTCGGTTGGCTACACCTTC. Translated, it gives CASSRPRTGSSVGYTF.

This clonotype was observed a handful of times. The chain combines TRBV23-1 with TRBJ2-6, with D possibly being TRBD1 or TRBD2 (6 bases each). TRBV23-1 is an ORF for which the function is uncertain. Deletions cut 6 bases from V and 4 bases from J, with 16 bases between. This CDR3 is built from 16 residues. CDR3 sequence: CASRNREEAGANVLTF. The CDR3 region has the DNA TGCGCCAGCAGGAACAGGGAGGAAGCCGGGGCCAACGTCCTGACTTTC.

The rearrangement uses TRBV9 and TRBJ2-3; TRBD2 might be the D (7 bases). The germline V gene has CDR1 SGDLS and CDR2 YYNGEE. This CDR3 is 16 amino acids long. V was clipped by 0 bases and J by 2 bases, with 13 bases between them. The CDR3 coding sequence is TGTGCCAGCAGCGTAGCCGGCGGGGGCCCCACAGATACGCAGTATTTT. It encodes CASSVAGGGPTDTQYF.

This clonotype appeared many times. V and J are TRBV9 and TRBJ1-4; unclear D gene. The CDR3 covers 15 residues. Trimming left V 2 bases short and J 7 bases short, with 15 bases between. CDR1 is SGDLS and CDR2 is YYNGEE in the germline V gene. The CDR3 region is CASSVSTGRGEKLFF. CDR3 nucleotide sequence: TGTGCCAGCAGCGTTTCCACCGGGCGGGGTGAAAAACTGTTTTTT.

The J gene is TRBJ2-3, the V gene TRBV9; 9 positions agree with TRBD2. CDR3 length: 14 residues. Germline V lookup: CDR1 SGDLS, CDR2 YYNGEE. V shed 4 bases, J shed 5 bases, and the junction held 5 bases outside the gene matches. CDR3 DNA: TGTGCCAGCAGCAGCGGGGGGTTAGGAGATACGCAGTATTTT. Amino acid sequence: CASSSGGLGDTQYF.

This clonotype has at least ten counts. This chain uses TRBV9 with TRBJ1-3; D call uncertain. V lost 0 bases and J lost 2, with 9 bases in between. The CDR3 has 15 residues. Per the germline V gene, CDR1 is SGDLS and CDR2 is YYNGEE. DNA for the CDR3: TGTGCCAGCAGCGTAGACCCTCAGGCTGGAAACACCATATATTTT. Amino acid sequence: CASSVDPQAGNTIYF.